The 22 T cell receptor beta chains listed next were all sequenced from one sample in a study of control samples from healthy donors and cancer patients. Generated by immunoSEQ multiplex PCR, the TCRdb table keeps only in-frame clones and is missing some. This sample has some 140,000 clones, with 80% to 95% found just once. Specimen: blood. The receptor set was obtained from a man aged 25-45 years in good health.

The chain recombines TRBV2 with TRBJ1-2; D possibly corresponds to TRBD1 (6 bases). V lost 8 bases and J lost 6, with 16 bases in between. Germline V lookup: CDR1 SNHLY, CDR2 FYNNEI. The CDR3 is 13 residues long. The DNA for the CDR3 is TGTGCCAGCCTACGAGCGAGGGGGGATGGCTACACCTTC. Its translation is CASLRARGDGYTF.

This clone was picked up a small number of times. The rearrangement joins TRBV15 to TRBJ2-1; 13 bases are a match to TRBD2. CDR3 length equals 18 residues. Germline CDR1 reads LNHNV; CDR2 reads YYDKDF (reference sequence). With V trimmed by 1 base and J by 3 bases, 6 bases remained unmatched. CDR3: CATSRGGLAGVIYNEQFF. CDR3 DNA: TGTGCCACCAGCAGAGGAGGACTAGCGGGAGTGATCTACAATGAGCAGTTCTTC.

The chain has TRBV6-5 and TRBJ1-5, with D tentatively TRBD1 (6 bases). Germline lookup yields CDR1 MNHEY and CDR2 SVGAGI. The CDR3 runs 15 residues. V dropped 0 bases and J dropped 5 bases, with 11 bases sitting between them. The chain's CDR3 is CASSYSGTLDQPQHF. Here the CDR3 DNA reads TGTGCCAGCAGTTACTCCGGGACATTAGATCAGCCCCAGCATTTT.

V gene TRBV5-1 combines with J gene TRBJ1-3; D is perhaps TRBD1 (5 bases). Germline V gene sequence: CDR1 SGHRS, CDR2 YFSETQ. The V end was cut by 4 bases, the J end by 1 base, with 15 bases between. There are 16 residues in the CDR3. The CDR3 region is CASSLAGTESGNTIYF. The CDR3 DNA is TGCGCCAGCAGCCTAGCCGGGACGGAGTCTGGAAACACCATATATTTT.

The CDR3 reads CASSSSLGGTEAFF. The CDR3 DNA reads as TGTGCCAGCAGCTCGAGCTTGGGGGGGACTGAAGCTTTCTTT. The chain links TRBV5-5 to TRBJ1-1; possible D gene TRBD1, 5 bases. Trimming left V 3 bases short and J 5 bases short, with 14 bases between. This CDR3 comprises 14 residues. The germline V gene has CDR1 SGHKS and CDR2 YYEKEE (reference sequence).

The V call is TRBV10-2, the J call TRBJ1-2; maybe TRBD1 (5 bases). CDR3 size: 13 residues. V lost 7 bases and J lost 8, with 17 bases in between. In germline, CDR1 is WSHSY, CDR2 SAAADI. CDR3 in amino acids: CASNSPTGAGYTF. CDR3 bases: TGCGCCAGCAATTCGCCCACAGGTGCCGGCTACACCTTC.

The chain employs TRBV9 and TRBJ2-5; either TRBD1 or TRBD2 may fit D (6 bases each). V was pared by 3 bases and J by 1 base, with 13 bases between. The CDR3 is 15 amino acids. Germline CDR1 is SGDLS and CDR2 is YYNGEE. CDR3 in DNA: TGTGCCAGCAGCGCAGGAGGAGGGGGCCAAGAGACCCAGTACTTC. Translated, it gives CASSAGGGGQETQYF.

Regarding this clone: Germline and junction disagree at one end, which may indicate a read error. The V and J genes are TRBV2 and TRBJ1-5; the D is unclear. Germline-derived CDR1 and CDR2 are SNHLY and FYNNEI. The CDR3 loop spans 13 amino acids. The CDR3 is CASSQAPNQPQHF. The CDR3 DNA reads as TGTGCCAGCAGTCAAGCTCCTAATCAGCCCCAGCATTTT.

The J gene is TRBJ2-1, the V gene TRBV5-4; D remains unclear. The length of the CDR3 is 13 residues. V was cut by 4 bases and J by 5 bases, with 10 bases left in between. From germline, CDR1 is SGHNT and CDR2 YYREEE (reference sequence). CDR3 sequence: CASSMTDDNEQFF. As DNA, the CDR3 is TGTGCCAGCAGCATGACCGATGACAATGAGCAGTTCTTC.

The chain couples TRBV6-5 to TRBJ1-5; possibly TRBD1 for D (6 bases). The CDR3 contains 15 residues. Between the trimmed V and J ends, which lost 5 bases and 5 bases, there was a span of 16 bases. Per germline, CDR1 MNHEY and CDR2 SVGAGI. The CDR3 DNA reads TGTGCCAGCAGTCGGGATTGGACAGTCTATCAGCCCCAGCATTTT. This sequence encodes CASSRDWTVYQPQHF.

The DNA of the CDR3 is TGTGCCAGCAGTGAGGGATCGGCGGCTTACAATGAGCAGTTCTTC. This gives the protein CASSEGSAAYNEQFF. The V gene is TRBV2, the J gene TRBJ2-1; D is unresolved. Looked up from germline, CDR1 is SNHLY and CDR2 is FYNNEI. V shed 3 bases and J shed 4 bases, with 13 bases lying between them. This CDR3 contains 15 residues.

This clone was seen only once. The gene calls are TRBV9 and TRBJ2-2; no definite D call. The germline CDR1 and CDR2 sequences are SGDLS and YYNGEE. The CDR3 is 17 residues long. V was pared by 0 bases and J by 1 base, with 13 bases between. The CDR3 loop reads CASSVEGWGKNTGELFF. CDR3 DNA sequence: TGTGCCAGCAGCGTAGAGGGTTGGGGAAAGAACACCGGGGAGCTGTTTTTT.

The gene calls are TRBV7-2 and TRBJ1-2; D call uncertain. CDR3 length equals 14 residues. Trimming took 2 bases from V and 5 from J, leaving 12 bases between them. Looked up from germline, CDR1 is SGHTA and CDR2 is FQGNSA. The DNA for the CDR3 is TGTGCCAGCAGCTTAACACCGGAAACTTATGGCTACACCTTC. This translates into CASSLTPETYGYTF. Full variable domain (missing parts from reference TRBV7-2 and TRBJ1-2): GAGVSQSPSNKVTEKGKDVELRCDPISGHTALYWYRQSLGQGLEFLIYFQGNSAPDKSGLPSDRFSAERTGGSVSTLTIQRTQQEDSAVYLCASSLTPETYGYTFGSGTRLTVV.

A single count supports this clone. The chain uses TRBV18 and TRBJ2-1, with 9 bases fitting TRBD1. Germline values: CDR1 KGHSH, CDR2 LQKENI. The V segment lost 0 bases and the J segment 10 bases; nucleotides outside the gene matches: 7. This CDR3 has 15 residues. The CDR3 DNA reads as TGTGCCAGCTCACCACCTGTGACAGGGGGTAAGGAGCAGTTCTTC. Its translation is CASSPPVTGGKEQFF.

The CDR3 DNA follows: TGTGCCAGCAGCTTACGATATTGGGGGGAGCAGTACTTC. It yields the protein CASSLRYWGEQYF. The chain is built from TRBV7-2 and TRBJ2-7; either TRBD1 or TRBD2 may fit D (5 bases each). CDR3 size: 13 residues. Germline V gives CDR1 SGHTA, CDR2 FQGNSA. Trimming removed 2 bases at V and 7 bases at J, with 12 bases between. Using reference TRBV7-2 and TRBJ2-7 for the parts outside the CDR3, the full variable domain is GAGVSQSPSNKVTEKGKDVELRCDPISGHTALYWYRQSLGQGLEFLIYFQGNSAPDKSGLPSDRFSAERTGGSVSTLTIQRTQQEDSAVYLCASSLRYWGEQYFGPGTRLTVT.

The rearrangement joins TRBV6-5 to TRBJ1-3; D remains ambiguous. Deletions cut 3 bases from V and 4 bases from J, with 13 bases between. CDR3 length: 15 residues. The germline CDR1 and CDR2 sequences are MNHEY and SVGAGI. CDR3 in DNA: TGTGCCAGCAGTTATAGGCGGCAGGTCGGAAACACCATATATTTT. This codes for CASSYRRQVGNTIYF.

This clone was counted once. The rearrangement links TRBV14 to TRBJ2-7; D not certain. The CDR3 covers 16 residues. The germline V and J ends were trimmed by 5 bases and 3 bases, with 20 bases remaining between them. The germline gives CDR1 SGHDN, CDR2 FVKESK. The DNA for the CDR3 is TGTGCCAGCAGCATCTGGGTGAGACGGACGTGCTACGAGCAGTACTTC. Protein: CASSIWVRRTCYEQYF. Based on the CDR3 plus reference TRBV14 and TRBJ2-7, the full variable domain is EAGVTQFPSHSVIEKGQTVTLRCDPISGHDNLYWYRRVMGKEIKFLLHFVKESKQDESGMPNNRFLAERTGGTYSTLKVQPAELEDSGVYFCASSIWVRRTCYEQYFGPGTRLTVT.

This chain joins TRBV28 and TRBJ2-1; TRBD2 matches 8 bases. Germline CDR1 and CDR2: MDHEN and SYDVKM. This CDR3 contains 14 residues. The trim removed 6 bases at V and 5 bases at J, leaving 6 bases unmatched. CDR3 region: CASRRLASNNEQFF. DNA of the CDR3: TGTGCCAGCAGGCGACTAGCGAGCAACAATGAGCAGTTCTTC. Drawing the rest from reference TRBV28 and TRBJ2-1, the complete variable domain is DVKVTQSSRYLVKRTGEKVFLECVQDMDHENMFWYRQDPGLGLRLIYFSYDVKMKEKGDIPEGYSVSREKKERFSLILESASTNQTSMYLCASRRLASNNEQFFGPGTRLTVL.

CDR3 in DNA: TGTGCCAGCAGCCGATTGAGTGGGAGGGGTCGGGATGGCTACACCTTC. Protein product: CASSRLSGRGRDGYTF. This chain joins TRBV27 and TRBJ1-2, with TRBD1 as a possible D gene (5 bases). Trimming shortened V by 6 bases and J by 6 bases, and 23 bases separated the two germline ends. This CDR3 has 16 amino acids. Germline V lookup: CDR1 MNHEY, CDR2 SMNVEV (reference sequence).

The chain has TRBV28 and TRBJ2-1; TRBD2 matches at 13 bases. After removal of 6 bases from V and 10 bases from J, the junction contained 12 bases not matched to a gene. The CDR3 length is 16 residues. CDR1 and CDR2 (germline): MDHEN, SYDVKM. The CDR3 nucleotides read TGTGCCAGCAGACCCACTAGCGGGAGGGCCTGGGCGGAGCAGTTCTTC. It translates to CASRPTSGRAWAEQFF.

The rearrangement links TRBV7-9 to TRBJ2-5, with no clear D. Trimming pared 2 bases from V and 1 base from J, leaving 8 bases between. From germline, CDR1 is SEHNR and CDR2 FQNEAQ (reference sequence). The CDR3 is 14 amino acids. Written as DNA, the CDR3 is TGTGCCAGCAGCTTATCCCGTGCCCAAGAGACCCAGTACTTC. Its translation: CASSLSRAQETQYF.

CDR3 sequence (DNA): TGTGCCAGCCACCCCGCGGGAATCGATGAGCAGTTCTTC. Protein: CASHPAGIDEQFF. The genes are TRBV6-6 and TRBJ2-1, with D perhaps matching TRBD2 (6 bases). There are 13 residues in the CDR3. Trimming took 8 bases from V and 8 from J, leaving 16 bases between them. Germline values: CDR1 MNHNY, CDR2 SVGAGI (reference sequence).